These 14 T cell receptor beta chains were all obtained from the same sample, sequenced in a study of cytomegalovirus exposure and HLA in healthy donors. Both 60 Vbeta primers and 13 Jbeta primers went into the PCR. Repertoires were generated with immunoSEQ multiplex PCR, while TCRdb's copy carries only in-frame clones and drops some. The sample carries about 76,000 clones, roughly four fifths recorded once. The sample comprised PBMCs. These receptors came from a male donor in good health and CMV-seropositive.

This clone was recorded once. The chain links TRBV7-9 to TRBJ2-7; D possibly corresponds to TRBD1 (6 bases). V was pared by 2 bases and J by 3 bases, with 14 bases between. The CDR3 has 15 amino acids. Germline-derived CDR1 and CDR2 are SEHNR and FQNEAQ (reference sequence). CDR3 DNA: TGTGCCAGCAGCTTATCGGGACATAGATACTACGAGCAGTACTTC. Residues: CASSLSGHRYYEQYF.

The rearrangement links TRBV19 to TRBJ1-4, with D possibly being TRBD1 (6 bases). The germline gives CDR1 LNHDA, CDR2 SQIVND (reference sequence). V dropped 6 bases and J dropped 14 bases, with 16 bases sitting between them. This CDR3 comprises 12 residues. Here the CDR3 reads CASSQDDRSLFF. For the CDR3, the DNA is TGTGCCAGTAGCCAAGATGACAGGAGCCTGTTTTTT. Drawing the rest from reference TRBV19 and TRBJ1-4, the complete variable domain is DGGITQSPKYLFRKEGQNVTLSCEQNLNHDAMYWYRQDPGQGLRLIYYSQIVNDFQKGDIAEGYSVSREKKESFPLTVTSAQKNPTAFYLCASSQDDRSLFFGSGTQLSVL.

The rearrangement joins TRBV7-2 to TRBJ1-3; the match to TRBD1 covers 8 bases. This CDR3 has 17 residues. V was pared by 4 bases and J by 2 bases, with 10 bases of the junction left unmatched. The germline V gene encodes CDR1 SGHTA and CDR2 FQGNSA. Here the CDR3 DNA reads TGTGCCAGCAGCTCAGGCGGACAGGGACGGACTGGAAACACCATATATTTT. Translated: CASSSGGQGRTGNTIYF.

This clone appeared once. Here the CDR3 reads CASSWGGVNTEAFF. CDR3 in DNA: TGTGCCAGCAGTTGGGGGGGGGTGAACACTGAAGCTTTCTTT. The chain joins TRBV6-5 to TRBJ1-1, with D maybe TRBD1 (5 bases). Between the trimmed V and J ends, which lost 4 bases and 0 bases, there was a span of 9 bases. CDR3 length: 14 residues. Germline values: CDR1 MNHEY, CDR2 SVGAGI.

The chain carries TRBV7-2 and TRBJ2-1, with D hard to call. The V end lost 6 bases, the J end lost 2 bases, and 8 bases lay between the germline ends. The CDR3 loop spans 13 amino acids. Per the germline V gene, CDR1 is SGHTA and CDR2 is FQGNSA. The CDR3 DNA reads TGTGCCAGCAGTCTGGGCCCCTACAATGAGCAGTTCTTC. As protein: CASSLGPYNEQFF.

This chain's CDR3 is CASSQTSGVKETQYF. The CDR3, as DNA: TGTGCCAGCAGTCAGACTAGCGGGGTGAAAGAGACCCAGTACTTC. This chain joins TRBV28 and TRBJ2-5, with 11 nucleotides matching TRBD2. CDR1 is MDHEN and CDR2 is SYDVKM in the germline V gene. The CDR3 is 15 amino acids. After removal of 5 bases from V and 3 bases from J, the junction contained 5 bases not matched to a gene.

This sequence joins TRBV6-4 and TRBJ2-1, with 12 positions matching TRBD2. Trimming took 0 bases from V and 6 from J; bases not matched to a gene: 0. CDR3 length equals 15 residues. Germline CDR1 and CDR2: MRHNA and SNTAGT. CDR3 sequence (DNA): TGTGCCAGCAGTGACTCGACTAGCGGGAGCAATGAGCAGTTCTTC. The encoded protein is CASSDSTSGSNEQFF.

The count of this clone is one. This chain links TRBV6-1 with TRBJ1-1; 11 bases line up with TRBD1. With V trimmed by 5 bases and J by 4 bases, 3 bases remained unmatched. Germline V gene data show CDR1 as MNHNS and CDR2 as SASEGT. The CDR3 runs to 14 residues. Here the CDR3 reads CASSRDRGFTEAFF. CDR3 in DNA: TGTGCCAGCAGTCGGGACAGGGGGTTCACTGAAGCTTTCTTT.

This sequence joins TRBV5-4 and TRBJ1-5; weak D call: TRBD1 (6 bases). Germline loops: CDR1 SGHNT, CDR2 YYREEE (reference sequence). CDR3 size: 15 residues. V was pared by 4 bases and J by 4 bases, with 15 bases between. The CDR3 DNA is TGTGCCAGCAGCGGAAGGGACCAGGGGAATCAGCCCCAGCATTTT. It yields the protein CASSGRDQGNQPQHF.

The chain uses TRBV19 and TRBJ1-5; 8 nucleotides align to TRBD1. Germline loops: CDR1 LNHDA, CDR2 SQIVND (reference sequence). The CDR3 length is 16 residues. The trim removed 5 bases at V and 5 bases at J, leaving 11 bases unmatched. As DNA, the CDR3 is TGTGCCAGTAGTTGGGCGAAGGACAGGGTCGATCAGCCCCAGCATTTT. Translating it yields CASSWAKDRVDQPQHF.

The chain is built from TRBV6-6 and TRBJ2-5; D is perhaps TRBD2 (7 bases). This CDR3 is 15 amino acids long. Germline CDR1 and CDR2: MNHNY and SVGAGI (reference sequence). The germline V and J ends were trimmed by 7 bases and 5 bases, with 20 bases remaining between them. The CDR3 DNA follows: TGTGCCAGCAAGGGAGGGGGTCAGGCGGCGGAGACCCAGTACTTC. Translated, it gives CASKGGGQAAETQYF.

The chain is built from TRBV11-2 and TRBJ2-7; 7 nucleotides align to TRBD2. The J segment lost 5 bases and the V segment lost 5 bases, leaving 15 bases of the junction unmatched. The length of the CDR3 is 16 residues. CDR1 SGHAT and CDR2 FQNNGV come from the germline V gene. CDR3: CASSLRLAGEENEQYF. CDR3 nucleotide sequence: TGTGCCAGCAGCCTGAGACTAGCTGGCGAGGAGAACGAGCAGTACTTC.

The rearrangement joins TRBV6-1 to TRBJ1-2; D is uncertain. CDR3 length: 14 residues. Trimming cost V 1 base and J 6 bases, with 12 bases left between them. Per the germline V gene, CDR1 is MNHNS and CDR2 is SASEGT. DNA for the CDR3: TGTGCCAGCAGTGAAGGAGGGCTCCGGGATGGCTACACCTTC. This encodes CASSEGGLRDGYTF.

The chain recombines TRBV6-5 with TRBJ1-1; D perhaps matches TRBD1 (5 bases). The CDR3 runs 13 residues. CDR1 and CDR2 (germline): MNHEY, SVGAGI. V dropped 4 bases and J dropped 3 bases, with 9 bases sitting between them. The CDR3 here is CASSSQGYTEAFF. The CDR3 coding sequence is TGTGCCAGCAGTTCCCAGGGTTACACTGAAGCTTTCTTT.